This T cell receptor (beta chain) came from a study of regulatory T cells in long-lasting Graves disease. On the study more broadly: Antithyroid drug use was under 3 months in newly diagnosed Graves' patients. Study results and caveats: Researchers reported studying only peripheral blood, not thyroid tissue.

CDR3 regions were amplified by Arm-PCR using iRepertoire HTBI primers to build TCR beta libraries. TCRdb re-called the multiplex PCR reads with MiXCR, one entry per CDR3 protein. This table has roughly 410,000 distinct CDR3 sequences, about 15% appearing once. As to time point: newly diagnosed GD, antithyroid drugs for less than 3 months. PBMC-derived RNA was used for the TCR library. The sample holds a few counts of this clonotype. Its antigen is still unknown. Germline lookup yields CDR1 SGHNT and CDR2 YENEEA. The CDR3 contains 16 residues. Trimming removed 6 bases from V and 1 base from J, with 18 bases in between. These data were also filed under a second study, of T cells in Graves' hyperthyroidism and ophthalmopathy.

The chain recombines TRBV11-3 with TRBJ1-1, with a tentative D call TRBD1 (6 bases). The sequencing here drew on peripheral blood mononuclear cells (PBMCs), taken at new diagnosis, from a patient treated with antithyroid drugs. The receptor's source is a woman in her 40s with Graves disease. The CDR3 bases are TGTGCCAGCAGTCCAGCGTGGATACAGGGGAACACTGAAGCTTTCTTT. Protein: CASSPAWIQGNTEAFF.